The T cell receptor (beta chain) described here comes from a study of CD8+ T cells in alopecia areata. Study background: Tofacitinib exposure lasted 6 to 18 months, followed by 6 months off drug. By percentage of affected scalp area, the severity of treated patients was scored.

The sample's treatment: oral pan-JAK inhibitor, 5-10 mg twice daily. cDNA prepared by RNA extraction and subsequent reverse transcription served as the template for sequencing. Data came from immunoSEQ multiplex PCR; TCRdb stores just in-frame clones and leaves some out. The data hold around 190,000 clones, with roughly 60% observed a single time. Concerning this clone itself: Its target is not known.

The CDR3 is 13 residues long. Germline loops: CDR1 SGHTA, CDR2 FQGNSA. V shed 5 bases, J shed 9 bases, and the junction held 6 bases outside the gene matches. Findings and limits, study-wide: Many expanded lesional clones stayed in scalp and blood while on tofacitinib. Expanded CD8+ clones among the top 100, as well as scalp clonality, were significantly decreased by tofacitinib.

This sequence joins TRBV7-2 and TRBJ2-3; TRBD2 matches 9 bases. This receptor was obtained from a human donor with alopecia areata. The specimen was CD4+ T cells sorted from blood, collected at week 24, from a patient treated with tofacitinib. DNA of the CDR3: TGTGCCAGCAGCGTACCGGGACTAGCCACGCAGTATTTT. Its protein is CASSVPGLATQYF.